The 32 T cell receptor beta chains reported below all come from one sample, sequenced in a study of T cell clonality in common variable immunodeficiency. Clones were sequenced by immunoSEQ multiplex PCR, and TCRdb holds only the in-frame ones, with some missing. This sample has 40,000 to 45,000 clones and no singletons, with roughly 0.66% in the ten largest. Sequenced: peripheral blood mononuclear cells. The source is a person aged 18-69 years in good health.

This clone was observed at least ten times. The CDR3 is cut off 3 residues early in the read; its end comes from the germline J gene. The chain employs TRBV7-3 and TRBJ2-5; D ambiguous. The CDR3 covers 14 residues. The V end was cut by 5 bases, the J end by 4 bases, with 14 bases between. Germline V lookup: CDR1 SGHTA, CDR2 FQGTGA. The CDR3 here is CASSPTGSRETQYF. The covered CDR3 bases are TGTGCCAGCAGCCCAACTGGTAGCAGAGAGACC.

This clone was seen many times. Read sequence stops 3 residues before the CDR3 end, and the germline J gene provides the missing end. The J gene is TRBJ2-1, the V gene TRBV28; tentatively, D is TRBD2 (6 bases). Germline V gene lookup returns CDR1 MDHEN and CDR2 SYDVKM. CDR3 length: 17 amino acids. The V gene lost 5 bases and the J gene lost 3 bases, with 20 bases spanning the gap. CDR3 residues: CASSPSSGLEIYNEQFF. The covered CDR3 bases are TGTGCCAGCAGTCCTTCCTCGGGACTGGAAATCTACAATGAG.

This clone was picked up many times. With the read ending 3 residues before the CDR3 end, the germline J gene is used to fill in that end. The chain links TRBV9 to TRBJ2-7, with 10 bases fitting TRBD2. The germline V gene has CDR1 SGDLS and CDR2 YYNGEE. This CDR3 spans 15 amino acids. J gave up 2 bases and V 5 bases, and 7 bases lay outside the gene matches. The sequenced CDR3 bases are TGTGCCAGCAGTCGCGGACTAGCGGAGACCTACGAG. It codes for CASSRGLAETYE. The CDR3 reads in full as CASSRGLAETYEQYF.

This clone was observed many times. The CDR3 end falls 3 residues outside the read, so it is completed with the germline J gene. The V and J genes are TRBV12-3 or TRBV12-4 and TRBJ2-1; D may be TRBD1 (6 bases). The germline V and J ends were trimmed by 7 bases and 8 bases, with 15 bases remaining between them. The CDR3 is 13 residues long. The CDR3 sequence is CASNKGGLDEQFF. CDR3 bases read: TGTGCCAGCAACAAAGGGGGATTGGATGAG.

In its sample, this clone was seen many times. The CDR3 here is CASSLGGGGTEAFF. The part of the CDR3 DNA that was read is TGTGCCAGCAGCTTGGGAGGGGGCGGGACTGAA. The chain uses TRBV5-5 and TRBJ1-1; TRBD1 aligns across 7 bases. The read ends 3 residues shy of where the CDR3 ends; the end is completed using the germline J gene. CDR3 length: 14 residues. V shed 0 bases, J shed 5 bases, and the junction held 4 bases outside the gene matches. CDR1 is SGHKS and CDR2 is YYEKEE in the germline V gene (reference sequence).

This clone was picked up many times. The sequenced fragment ends 3 residues before the CDR3 boundary, so the rest is inferred from the germline J gene. The chain joins TRBV24-1 to TRBJ1-1; possibly TRBD1 for D (6 bases). V was shortened by 3 bases and J by 0 bases, with 13 bases between the two germline ends. The CDR3 loop spans 16 amino acids. Germline V CDR1 and CDR2: KGHDR, SFDVKD. CDR3 bases read: TGTGCCACCAGTGATAGCCGGTGGGGGCTGAACACTGAA. Residues: CATSDSRWGLNTE. From start to end, the CDR3 is CATSDSRWGLNTEAFF.

This clone has at least ten counts. Read sequence stops 3 residues before the CDR3 end, and the germline J gene provides the missing end. V usage is TRBV6-2 or TRBV6-3 and J usage is TRBJ2-1; no clear D. Germline loops: CDR1 MNHEY, CDR2 SVGEGT. Trimming stripped 6 bases from V and 5 bases from J, with 14 bases between. The CDR3 consists of 14 residues. The CDR3 reads CASRPPSLDNEQFF. The sequenced part of the CDR3 DNA is TGTGCCAGCAGGCCACCGAGCTTGGACAATGAG.

This clone was detected ten times or more. The DNA ends 3 residues before the CDR3 does, and the rest of the CDR3 is filled in from the germline J gene. The rearrangement uses TRBV10-3 and TRBJ1-6, with 7 bases lining up with TRBD1. CDR1 and CDR2 from the germline V gene are ENHRY and SYGVKD. The CDR3 sequence is 17 residues long. The J segment lost 1 base and the V segment lost 5 bases, leaving 8 bases of the junction unmatched. The sequenced part of the CDR3 DNA is TGTGCCATCAGTCGACAGGGTCCGGGGTCCTATAATTCACCC. Translating it yields CAISRQGPGSYNSP. The entire CDR3 protein reads CAISRQGPGSYNSPLHF.

This clone was seen at least ten times. The observed sequence ends 3 residues before the CDR3 terminus, with the missing tail filled in from the germline J gene. The V call is TRBV19, the J call TRBJ1-5, with a possible D match to TRBD1 (6 bases). Looked up from germline, CDR1 is LNHDA and CDR2 is SQIVND (reference sequence). Trimming removed 8 bases from V and 6 bases from J, with 14 bases in between. The CDR3 spans 13 residues. The sequenced CDR3 bases are TGTGCCAGTTCCGACAGGTGGGTTCAGCCC. Encoded protein: CASSDRWVQP. In full, the CDR3 is CASSDRWVQPQHF.

This clone was counted many times. The CDR3 end lies 3 residues beyond the end of the read and is filled in from the germline J gene. This chain links TRBV5-1 with TRBJ2-2; 8 bases line up with TRBD1. V lost 5 bases, J lost 1 base, and 4 bases stayed unmatched. The CDR3 is made up of 15 amino acids. Germline CDR1 and CDR2: SGHRS and YFSETQ. The CDR3 spells CASSFGQGNTGELFF. The CDR3 DNA, read in part, is TGCGCCAGCAGTTTTGGACAGGGGAACACCGGGGAG.

This clone was found many times. The observed sequence ends 3 residues before the CDR3 terminus, with the missing tail filled in from the germline J gene. The gene calls are TRBV10-1 and TRBJ2-7, with 10 bases lining up with TRBD2. The J segment lost 2 bases and the V segment lost 2 bases, leaving 3 bases of the junction unmatched. The germline gives CDR1 WNHNN, CDR2 SYGVQD (reference sequence). CDR3 length: 15 amino acids. The part of the CDR3 DNA that was read is TGCGCCAGCAGTGAGGGACTAGCGGAAACCTACGAG. Its protein product is CASSEGLAETYE. The full CDR3 protein reads CASSEGLAETYEQYF.

This clone was picked up many times. With the read ending 3 residues before the CDR3 end, the germline J gene is used to fill in that end. This rearrangement joins TRBV5-1 to TRBJ1-6; 8 bases are a match to TRBD1. V lost 4 bases and J lost 8; bases outside the gene matches: 8. From germline, CDR1 is SGHRS and CDR2 YFSETQ. The CDR3 covers 15 residues. The covered CDR3 bases are TGCGCCAGCAGCCAACCAGACAGGGGTCATTCACCC. This encodes CASSQPDRGHSP. The entire CDR3 protein reads CASSQPDRGHSPLHF.

Many counts were recorded for this clone. Read coverage stops 3 residues before the CDR3 terminus; the germline J gene supplies the remainder. The rearrangement uses TRBV20-1 and TRBJ2-7, with D hard to call. Trimming pared 0 bases from V and 0 bases from J, leaving 9 bases between. Germline assignment: CDR1 DFQATT and CDR2 SNEGSKA (reference sequence). This CDR3 region has 14 residues. CDR3 bases read: TGCAGTGCTAGAGATCCCCTAATCTCCTACGAG. Translation: CSARDPLISYE. The CDR3 in full is CSARDPLISYEQYF.

This clone was recorded many times. The read terminates 3 residues ahead of where the CDR3 ends, so the germline J gene completes it. J is TRBJ1-1 and V is TRBV10-3, with unresolved D. CDR3 length: 14 residues. The V end lost 3 bases, the J end lost 1 base, and 9 bases lay between the germline ends. From germline, CDR1 is ENHRY and CDR2 SYGVKD. CDR3 bases read: TGTGCCATCAGTGAAGGTCAGTCGAACACTGAA. It specifies CAISEGQSNTE. The full CDR3 sequence reads CAISEGQSNTEAFF.

This clone occurred many times. The CDR3 end falls 3 residues outside the read, so it is completed with the germline J gene. The chain couples TRBV4-2 to TRBJ2-1, with D perhaps TRBD2 (6 bases). The CDR3 is 17 amino acids. CDR1 is LGHNA and CDR2 is YNFKEQ in the germline V gene. The V end was cut by 4 bases, the J end by 1 base, with 17 bases between. The sequenced part of the CDR3 DNA is TGTGCCAGCAGCCCAGCGGAAGGGCGGGGATCCTACAATGAG. As protein: CASSPAEGRGSYNE. The full CDR3 protein reads CASSPAEGRGSYNEQFF.

This clone was counted ten times or more. The CDR3 end is not reached by the read, which stops 3 residues before it; the germline J gene fills it in. V usage is TRBV19 and J usage is TRBJ2-3; weak D call: TRBD1 (5 bases). In germline, CDR1 is LNHDA, CDR2 SQIVND (reference sequence). The V and J ends lost 3 bases and 6 bases respectively, with 13 bases between them. This CDR3 is 14 amino acids long. The CDR3 region is CASSMDSWGDTQYF. Incomplete CDR3 DNA: TGTGCCAGTAGTATGGATAGCTGGGGCGATACG.

This clone was detected ten times or more. The CDR3 extends 3 residues past the end of the read, so its final part is completed from the germline J gene. The V call is TRBV29-1, the J call TRBJ2-4; D unresolved. The V and J ends lost 5 bases and 6 bases respectively, with 14 bases between them. Germline V gene sequence: CDR1 SQVTM, CDR2 ANQGSEA. This CDR3 has 13 amino acids. The sequenced part of the CDR3 DNA is TGCAGCGTTCATTCGGGTGAGAGAAACATT. Amino acid sequence: CSVHSGERNI. The entire CDR3 protein is CSVHSGERNIQYF.

This clone was found many times. The read gets to within 3 residues of the CDR3 end, and the germline J gene fills in the rest. Other DNA sequences in the same sample also yield this CDR3. The chain uses TRBV18 and TRBJ2-5; a possible D gene is TRBD1 (5 bases). The V gene lost 0 bases and the J gene lost 5 bases, with 7 bases spanning the gap. The germline V gene encodes CDR1 KGHSH and CDR2 LQKENI. The CDR3 contains 13 residues. The CDR3 sequence is CASSPPPGETQYF. Partial CDR3 DNA: TGTGCCAGCTCACCACCTCCAGGGGAGACC.

This clone was seen repeatedly, ten times or more. The part of the CDR3 DNA that was read is TGTGCCAGCAGCCCCGGGACTAGCGGGATTTACAATGAG. Translated: CASSPGTSGIYNE. The CDR3 in full is CASSPGTSGIYNEQFF. The rearrangement joins TRBV4-2 to TRBJ2-1; 13 positions agree with TRBD2. The CDR3 end lies 3 residues beyond the end of the read and is filled in from the germline J gene. Germline V gene lookup returns CDR1 LGHNA and CDR2 YNFKEQ. V was clipped by 4 bases and J by 4 bases; unmatched bases: 4. CDR3 length: 16 residues.

This clone appeared many times. The read is 3 residues too short to cover the CDR3 end, so that end is filled in from the germline J gene. The rearrangement uses TRBV28 and TRBJ1-5, with 7 bases lining up with TRBD1. The CDR3 has 15 amino acids. Germline assignment: CDR1 MDHEN and CDR2 SYDVKM. Losses at the gene ends were 7 bases for V and 7 bases for J; bases not matched to a gene: 13. The sequenced CDR3 bases are TGTGCCAGCATCCTCCGCGACAGGGCCCCCCAGCCC. Amino acid sequence: CASILRDRAPQP. The whole CDR3 reads CASILRDRAPQPQHF.

There are many counts of this clone. The read is 3 residues too short to cover the CDR3 end, so that end is filled in from the germline J gene. V is TRBV6-1 and J is TRBJ2-3; 8 bases are shared with TRBD2. V was pared by 1 base and J by 3 bases, with 12 bases of the junction left unmatched. Looked up from germline, CDR1 is MNHNS and CDR2 is SASEGT. This CDR3 region has 18 residues. CDR3 DNA, as far as it was read: TGTGCCAGCAGTGAAGTTGGCGGGAGGTATTTCACGACAGATACG. Its translation is CASSEVGGRYFTTDT. The full CDR3 sequence reads CASSEVGGRYFTTDTQYF.

In this sample, this clone turned up many times. CDR3 bases read: TGTGCCAGCAGGATGTCGGGGAACACTGAA. The encoded protein is CASRMSGNTE. Given in full, the CDR3 is CASRMSGNTEAFF. The V gene is TRBV6-2 or TRBV6-3, the J gene TRBJ1-1; D not certain. The read terminates 3 residues ahead of where the CDR3 ends, so the germline J gene completes it. This CDR3 is built from 13 residues. The V end was cut by 6 bases, the J end by 1 base, with 9 bases between. CDR1 is MNHEY and CDR2 is SVGEGT in the germline V gene.

This clone was seen ten or more times. The read terminates 3 residues ahead of where the CDR3 ends, so the germline J gene completes it. The genes are TRBV20-1 and TRBJ2-1; 9 bases align to TRBD2. Germline V gene data show CDR1 as DFQATT and CDR2 as SNEGSKA (reference sequence). The CDR3 totals 17 residues. Germline trimming cut 3 bases from V and 9 bases from J; bases unmatched to any gene: 18. The CDR3 DNA, read in part, is TGCAGTGCTAGTAGCCCAGCGGGAGGCCTCAGGATGGTTGAG. Translated, it gives CSASSPAGGLRMVE. The CDR3 in its entirety is CSASSPAGGLRMVEQFF.

The sample holds many counts of this clone. The CDR3 end is not reached by the read, which stops 3 residues before it; the germline J gene fills it in. The V call is TRBV11-3, the J call TRBJ2-1; 9 nucleotides agree with TRBD1. Germline V lookup: CDR1 SGHNT, CDR2 YENEEA. Germline trimming cut 3 bases from V and 8 bases from J; bases unmatched to any gene: 5. CDR3 length equals 14 residues. CDR3 bases read: TGTGCCAGCAGCTTGGGACAGGGAGTGGATGAG. Amino acid sequence: CASSLGQGVDE. The whole CDR3 sequence is CASSLGQGVDEQFF.

This clone was observed many times. The read terminates 3 residues ahead of where the CDR3 ends, so the germline J gene completes it. The rearrangement links TRBV4-1 to TRBJ2-2; D is uncertain. The CDR3 is 15 residues long. Per germline, CDR1 MGHRA and CDR2 YSYEKL. V lost 0 bases and J 4 bases, leaving 9 bases between the germline ends. CDR3 bases read: TGCGCCAGCAGCCAAGACATCCCGGGCACCGGGGAG. Protein product: CASSQDIPGTGE. The CDR3 in its entirety is CASSQDIPGTGELFF.

This clone occurred many times. The CDR3 end is not reached by the read, which stops 3 residues before it; the germline J gene fills it in. The genes are TRBV5-6 and TRBJ1-1; possible D gene TRBD1, 5 bases. Germline CDR1 is SGHDT and CDR2 is YYEEEE. There are 12 residues in the CDR3. Trimming removed 2 bases at V and 5 bases at J, with 7 bases between. The covered CDR3 bases are TGTGCCAGCAGCTTAGGGGATACTGAA. Protein: CASSLGDTE. The CDR3 in its entirety is CASSLGDTEAFF.

This clone showed up many times. Partial CDR3 DNA: TGTGCCAGCAGTGAATCGGACTATGGC. Protein sequence: CASSESDYG. Given in full, the CDR3 is CASSESDYGYTF. This rearrangement joins TRBV6-1 to TRBJ1-2; D call uncertain. The read comes to an end 3 residues before the CDR3 does, leaving the germline J gene to fill in the end. Trimming removed 2 bases from V and 3 bases from J, with 4 bases in between. The CDR3 is 12 amino acids. Germline V gene sequence: CDR1 MNHNS, CDR2 SASEGT.

The table lists this clone with many counts. The read halts 3 residues ahead of the CDR3 end, with the missing end drawn from the germline J gene. The rearrangement joins TRBV20-1 to TRBJ2-2; D unclear. Trimming removed 0 bases from V and 5 bases from J, with 4 bases in between. CDR3 length: 12 amino acids. CDR1 DFQATT and CDR2 SNEGSKA come from the germline V gene (reference sequence). Partial CDR3 DNA: TGCAGTGCTAGAGAAAGGACCGGGGAG. Its protein is CSARERTGE. The full CDR3 is CSARERTGELFF.

This clone was picked up many times. The read ends 3 residues early relative to the CDR3; the germline J gene fills the gap. V gene TRBV4-1 combines with J gene TRBJ2-1; possibly TRBD2 for D (7 bases). The V gene's germline CDR1 is MGHRA and CDR2 YSYEKL. The V end was cut by 5 bases, the J end by 4 bases, with 18 bases between. This CDR3 is built from 16 residues. CDR3 amino acids: CASSGKMGGAYNEQFF. The part of the CDR3 DNA that was read is TGCGCCAGCAGCGGGAAGATGGGGGGGGCGTACAATGAG.

About this clone: The sequence runs out 3 residues before the end of the CDR3; the remainder is reconstructed from the germline J gene. This chain uses TRBV11-2 with TRBJ1-4; D gene uncertain. This CDR3 comprises 13 residues. V was clipped by 8 bases and J by 9 bases, with 16 bases between them. Germline loops: CDR1 SGHAT, CDR2 FQNNGV. The CDR3: CASGDMEVKKLFF. The CDR3 bases that were read are TGTGCCAGCGGCGACATGGAGGTGAAAAAA.

The sample holds many counts of this clone. The sequenced fragment ends 3 residues before the CDR3 boundary, so the rest is inferred from the germline J gene. The genes are TRBV19 and TRBJ1-2; D gene ambiguous. Germline V CDR1 and CDR2: LNHDA, SQIVND (reference sequence). The CDR3 runs to 14 residues. V lost 1 base, J lost 7 bases, and 13 bases lay in between. The DNA read from the CDR3 is TGTGCCAGTAGTATAGCAGGAGGAATGGGTGGC. Translated, it gives CASSIAGGMGG. The complete CDR3 sequence is CASSIAGGMGGYTF.

This clone was seen repeatedly, ten times or more. Read coverage stops 3 residues before the CDR3 terminus; the germline J gene supplies the remainder. V is TRBV5-4 and J is TRBJ1-1, with TRBD1 as a possible D gene (5 bases). In germline, CDR1 is SGHNT, CDR2 YYREEE (reference sequence). Trimming stripped 5 bases from V and 3 bases from J, with 11 bases between. This CDR3 region has 13 residues. CDR3 DNA, as far as it was read: TGTGCCAGCAGACCACAGGAAGACACTGAA. It specifies CASRPQEDTE. The entire CDR3 reads CASRPQEDTEAFF.